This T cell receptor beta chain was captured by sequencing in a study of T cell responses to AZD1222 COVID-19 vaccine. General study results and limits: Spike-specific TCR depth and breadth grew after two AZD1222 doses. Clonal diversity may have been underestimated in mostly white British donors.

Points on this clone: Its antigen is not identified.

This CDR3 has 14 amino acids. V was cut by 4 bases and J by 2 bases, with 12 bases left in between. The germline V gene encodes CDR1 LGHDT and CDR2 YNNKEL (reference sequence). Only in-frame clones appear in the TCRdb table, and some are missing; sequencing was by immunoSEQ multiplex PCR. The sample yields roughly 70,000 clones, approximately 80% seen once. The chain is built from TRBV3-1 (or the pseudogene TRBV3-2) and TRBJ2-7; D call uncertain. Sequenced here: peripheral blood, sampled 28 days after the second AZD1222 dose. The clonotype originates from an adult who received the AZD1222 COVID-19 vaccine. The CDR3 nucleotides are TGTGCCAGCAGCCTCTCCCACTTAACCTACGAGCAGTACTTC. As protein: CASSLSHLTYEQYF.